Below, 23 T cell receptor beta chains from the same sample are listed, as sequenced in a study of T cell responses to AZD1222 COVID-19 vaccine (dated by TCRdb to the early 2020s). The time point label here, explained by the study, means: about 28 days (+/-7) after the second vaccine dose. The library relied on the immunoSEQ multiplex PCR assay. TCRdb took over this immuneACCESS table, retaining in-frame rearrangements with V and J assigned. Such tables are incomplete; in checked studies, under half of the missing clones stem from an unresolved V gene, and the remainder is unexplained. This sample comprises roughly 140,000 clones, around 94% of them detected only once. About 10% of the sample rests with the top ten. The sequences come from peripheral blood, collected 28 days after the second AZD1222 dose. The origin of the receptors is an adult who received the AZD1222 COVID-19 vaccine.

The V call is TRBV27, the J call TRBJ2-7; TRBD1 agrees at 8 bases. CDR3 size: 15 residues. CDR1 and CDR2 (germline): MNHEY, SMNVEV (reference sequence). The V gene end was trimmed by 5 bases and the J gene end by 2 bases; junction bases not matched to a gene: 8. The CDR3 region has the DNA TGTGCCAGCAGTAGGGGACAGGCCGGTACCTACGAGCAGTACTTC. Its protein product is CASSRGQAGTYEQYF.

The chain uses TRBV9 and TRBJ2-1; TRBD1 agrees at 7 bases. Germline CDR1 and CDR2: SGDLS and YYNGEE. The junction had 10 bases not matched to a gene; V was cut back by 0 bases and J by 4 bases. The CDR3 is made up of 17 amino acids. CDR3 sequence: CASSVATGQVLYNEQFF. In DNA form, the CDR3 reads TGTGCCAGCAGCGTAGCAACCGGACAGGTTTTATACAATGAGCAGTTCTTC. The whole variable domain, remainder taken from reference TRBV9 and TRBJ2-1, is DSGVTQTPKHLITATGQRVTLRCSPRSGDLSVYWYQQSLDQGLQFLIQYYNGEERAKGNILERFSAQQFPDLHSELNLSSLELGDSALYFCASSVATGQVLYNEQFFGPGTRLTVL.

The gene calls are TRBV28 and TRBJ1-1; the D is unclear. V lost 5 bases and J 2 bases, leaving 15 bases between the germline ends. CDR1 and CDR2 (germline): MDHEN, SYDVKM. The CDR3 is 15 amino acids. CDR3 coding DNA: TGTGCCAGCAGTCTCAACAGCGTGGTTAACACTGAAGCTTTCTTT. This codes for CASSLNSVVNTEAFF.

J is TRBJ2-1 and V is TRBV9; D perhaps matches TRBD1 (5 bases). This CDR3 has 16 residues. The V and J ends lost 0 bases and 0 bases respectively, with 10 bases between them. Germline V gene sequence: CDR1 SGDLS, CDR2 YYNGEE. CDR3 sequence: CASSVDRPYSYNEQFF. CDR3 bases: TGTGCCAGCAGCGTAGACAGGCCCTACTCCTACAATGAGCAGTTCTTC.

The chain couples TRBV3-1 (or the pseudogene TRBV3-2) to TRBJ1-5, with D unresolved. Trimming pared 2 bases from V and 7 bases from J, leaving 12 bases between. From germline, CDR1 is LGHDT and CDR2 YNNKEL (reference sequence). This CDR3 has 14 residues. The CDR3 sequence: CASSQRLTRQPQHF. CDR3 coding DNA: TGTGCCAGCAGCCAAAGATTGACTCGCCAGCCCCAGCATTTT.

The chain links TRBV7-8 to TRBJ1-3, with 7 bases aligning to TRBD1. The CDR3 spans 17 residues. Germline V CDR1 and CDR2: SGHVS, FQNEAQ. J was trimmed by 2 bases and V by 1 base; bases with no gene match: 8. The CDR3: CASSLGVGQGAGNTIYF. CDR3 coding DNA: TGTGCCAGCAGCTTAGGTGTGGGGCAGGGGGCTGGAAACACCATATATTTT.

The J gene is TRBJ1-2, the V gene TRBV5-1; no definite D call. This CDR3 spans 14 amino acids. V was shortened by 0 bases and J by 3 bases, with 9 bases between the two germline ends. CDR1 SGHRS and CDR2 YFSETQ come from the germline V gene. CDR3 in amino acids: CASSLDGEHYGYTF. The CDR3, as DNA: TGCGCCAGCAGCTTGGATGGGGAACACTATGGCTACACCTTC.

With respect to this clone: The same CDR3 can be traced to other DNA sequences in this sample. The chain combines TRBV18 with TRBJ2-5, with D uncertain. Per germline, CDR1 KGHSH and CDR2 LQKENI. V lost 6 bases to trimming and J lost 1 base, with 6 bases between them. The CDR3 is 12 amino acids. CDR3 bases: TGTGCCAGCTCGCCGCCCCAAGAGACCCAGTACTTC. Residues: CASSPPQETQYF.

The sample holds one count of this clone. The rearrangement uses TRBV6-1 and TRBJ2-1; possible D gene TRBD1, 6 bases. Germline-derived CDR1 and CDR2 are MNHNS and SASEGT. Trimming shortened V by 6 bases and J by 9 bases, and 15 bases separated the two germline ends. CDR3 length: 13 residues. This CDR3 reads CASSLRDIREQFF. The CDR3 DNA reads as TGTGCCAGCAGCCTCCGGGACATCCGTGAGCAGTTCTTC.

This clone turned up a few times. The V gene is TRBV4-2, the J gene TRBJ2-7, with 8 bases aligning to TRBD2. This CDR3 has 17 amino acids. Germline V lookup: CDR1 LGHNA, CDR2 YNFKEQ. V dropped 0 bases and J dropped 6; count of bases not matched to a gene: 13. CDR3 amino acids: CASSQDPPASGYGEQYF. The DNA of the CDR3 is TGTGCCAGCAGCCAAGATCCCCCAGCTAGCGGGTATGGCGAGCAGTACTTC.

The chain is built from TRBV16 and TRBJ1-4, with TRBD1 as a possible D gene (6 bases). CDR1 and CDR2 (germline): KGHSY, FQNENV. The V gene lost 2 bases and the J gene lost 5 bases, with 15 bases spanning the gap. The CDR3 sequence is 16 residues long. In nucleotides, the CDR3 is TGTGCCAGCAGCCAAGTCCGGGACACCAAAAATGAAAAACTGTTTTTT. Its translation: CASSQVRDTKNEKLFF.

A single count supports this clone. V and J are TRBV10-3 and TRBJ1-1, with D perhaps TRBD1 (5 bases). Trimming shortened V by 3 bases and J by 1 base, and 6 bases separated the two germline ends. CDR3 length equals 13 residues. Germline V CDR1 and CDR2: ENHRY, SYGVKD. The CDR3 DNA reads TGTGCCATCAGTGAAGGGGCGAACACTGAAGCTTTCTTT. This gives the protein CAISEGANTEAFF.

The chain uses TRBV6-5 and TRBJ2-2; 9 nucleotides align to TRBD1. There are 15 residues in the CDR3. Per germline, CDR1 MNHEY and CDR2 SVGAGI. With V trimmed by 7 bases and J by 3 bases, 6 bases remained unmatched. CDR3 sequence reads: CASTNGQGHTGELFF. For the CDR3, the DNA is TGTGCCAGCACCAACGGACAGGGGCACACCGGGGAGCTGTTTTTT.

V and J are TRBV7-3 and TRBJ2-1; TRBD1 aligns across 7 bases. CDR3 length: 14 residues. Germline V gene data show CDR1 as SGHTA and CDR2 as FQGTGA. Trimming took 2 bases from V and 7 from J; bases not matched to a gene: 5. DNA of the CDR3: TGTGCCAGCAGCTTACTGGGACAGAAGAATGAGCAGTTCTTC. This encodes CASSLLGQKNEQFF.

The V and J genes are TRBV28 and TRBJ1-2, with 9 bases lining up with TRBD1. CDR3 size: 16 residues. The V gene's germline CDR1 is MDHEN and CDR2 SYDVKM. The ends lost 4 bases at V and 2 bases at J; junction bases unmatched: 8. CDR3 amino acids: CASSSPGQGTNYGYTF. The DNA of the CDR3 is TGTGCCAGCAGTTCTCCGGGACAGGGTACCAACTATGGCTACACCTTC.

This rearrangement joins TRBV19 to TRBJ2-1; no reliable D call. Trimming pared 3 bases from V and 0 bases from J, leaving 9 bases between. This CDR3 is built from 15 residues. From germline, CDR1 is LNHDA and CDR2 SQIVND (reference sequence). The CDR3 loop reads CASSMGFSSYNEQFF. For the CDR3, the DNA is TGTGCCAGTAGTATGGGGTTTAGCTCCTACAATGAGCAGTTCTTC.

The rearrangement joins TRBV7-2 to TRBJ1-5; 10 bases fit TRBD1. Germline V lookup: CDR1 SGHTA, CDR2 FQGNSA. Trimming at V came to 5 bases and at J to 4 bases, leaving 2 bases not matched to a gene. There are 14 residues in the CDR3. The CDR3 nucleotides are TGTGCCAGCAGCGACAGGGGGCAGAATCAGCCCCAGCATTTT. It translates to CASSDRGQNQPQHF.

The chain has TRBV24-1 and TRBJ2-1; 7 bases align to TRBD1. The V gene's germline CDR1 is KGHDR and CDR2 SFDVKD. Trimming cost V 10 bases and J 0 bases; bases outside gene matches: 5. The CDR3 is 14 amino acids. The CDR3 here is CATQTGSSYNEQFF. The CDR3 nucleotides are TGTGCCACTCAGACAGGGAGCTCCTACAATGAGCAGTTCTTC.

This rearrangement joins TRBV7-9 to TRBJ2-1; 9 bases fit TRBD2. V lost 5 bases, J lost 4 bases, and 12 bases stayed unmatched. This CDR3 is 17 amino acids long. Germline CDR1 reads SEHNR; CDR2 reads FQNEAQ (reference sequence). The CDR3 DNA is TGTGCCAGCAGCGGGCGACTGGAAAGCGGGGGGTACAATGAGCAGTTCTTC. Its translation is CASSGRLESGGYNEQFF.

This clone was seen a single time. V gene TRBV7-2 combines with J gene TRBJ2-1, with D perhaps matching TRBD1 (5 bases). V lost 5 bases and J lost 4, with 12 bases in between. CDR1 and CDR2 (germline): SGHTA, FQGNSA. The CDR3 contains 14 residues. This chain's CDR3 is CASSLPGWYNEQFF. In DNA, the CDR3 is TGTGCCAGCAGCCTACCAGGGTGGTACAATGAGCAGTTCTTC.

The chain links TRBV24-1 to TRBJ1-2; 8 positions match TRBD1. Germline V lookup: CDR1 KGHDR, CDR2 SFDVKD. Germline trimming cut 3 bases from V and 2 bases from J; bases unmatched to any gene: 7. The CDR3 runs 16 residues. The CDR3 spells CATSDTPGQGNYGYTF. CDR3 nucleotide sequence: TGTGCCACCAGTGATACCCCAGGACAGGGAAACTATGGCTACACCTTC.

CDR3 sequence: CASSRLSPRGRDGYTF. The CDR3 coding sequence is TGCGCCAGCAGCCGTTTAAGCCCCAGGGGCCGGGATGGCTACACCTTC. The chain combines TRBV4-1 with TRBJ1-2; D is perhaps TRBD1 (6 bases). The CDR3 extends over 16 amino acids. Germline CDR1 reads MGHRA; CDR2 reads YSYEKL. V lost 4 bases and J lost 6, with 21 bases in between.

CDR3 sequence: CASSPLAGVSGGYTF. DNA of the CDR3: TGTGCCAGCAGCCCTTTAGCGGGGGTCTCGGGTGGCTACACCTTC. The gene calls are TRBV7-2 and TRBJ1-2; D possibly corresponds to TRBD1 (5 bases). V was pared by 5 bases and J by 7 bases, with 20 bases between. The CDR3 extends over 15 amino acids. The germline CDR1 and CDR2 sequences are SGHTA and FQGNSA.